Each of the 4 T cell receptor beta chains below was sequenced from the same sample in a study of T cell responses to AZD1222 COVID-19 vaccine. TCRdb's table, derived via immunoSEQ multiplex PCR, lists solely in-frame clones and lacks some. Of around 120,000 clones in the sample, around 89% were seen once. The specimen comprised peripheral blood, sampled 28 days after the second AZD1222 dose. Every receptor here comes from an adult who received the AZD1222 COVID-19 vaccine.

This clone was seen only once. CDR3 loop: CASSERGRGQVGYTF. The CDR3 DNA follows: TGTGCCAGCAGTGAGCGGGGCAGGGGGCAAGTTGGCTACACCTTC. The chain employs TRBV6-1 and TRBJ1-2; 8 bases fit TRBD1. The CDR3 is made up of 15 amino acids. Unmatched junction bases numbered 10, after V lost 3 bases and J lost 7 bases. Germline V CDR1 and CDR2: MNHNS, SASEGT.

Written as DNA, the CDR3 is TGTGCCAGCAGTTACTCGAAACGGGGGGCTAACTATGGCTACACCTTC. Translation: CASSYSKRGANYGYTF. This chain links TRBV6-5 with TRBJ1-2; a possible D gene is TRBD1 (5 bases). The ends were cut back, 0 bases at V and 0 bases at J, with 11 bases in the middle. Germline CDR1 and CDR2: MNHEY and SVGAGI. CDR3 size: 16 residues.

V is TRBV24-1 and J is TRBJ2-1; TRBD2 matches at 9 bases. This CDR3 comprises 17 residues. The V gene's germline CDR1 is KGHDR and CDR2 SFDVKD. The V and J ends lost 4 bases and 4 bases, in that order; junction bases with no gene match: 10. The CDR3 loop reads CATSDTVAGVKYNEQFF. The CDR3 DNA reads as TGTGCCACCAGTGACACAGTAGCGGGAGTGAAATACAATGAGCAGTTCTTC.

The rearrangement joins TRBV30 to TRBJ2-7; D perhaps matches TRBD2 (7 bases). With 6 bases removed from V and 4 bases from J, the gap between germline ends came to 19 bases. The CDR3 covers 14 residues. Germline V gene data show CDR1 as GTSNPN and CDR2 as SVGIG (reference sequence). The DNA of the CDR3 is TGTGCCTGTGCCGGGGGGCCGGGCACATACGAGCAGTACTTC. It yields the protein CACAGGPGTYEQYF. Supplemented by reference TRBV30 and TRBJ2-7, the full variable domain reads SQTIHQWPATLVQPVGSPLSLECTVEGTSNPNLYWYRQAAGRGLQLLFYSVGIGQISSEVPQNLSASRPQDRQFILSSKKLLLSDSGFYLCACAGGPGTYEQYFGPGTRLTVT.